Listed here are 31 T cell receptor beta chains from one sample, sequenced in a study of cytomegalovirus exposure and HLA in healthy donors. 60 Vbeta and 13 Jbeta primers were used in PCR. Here immunoSEQ multiplex PCR was the method, and the copy in TCRdb shows in-frame clones only, minus some. The table has tens of thousands of clones, approximately 75% seen once. The sequencing sample was made of PBMCs. These receptors all come from a man aged 55 to 70 in good health and CMV-seronegative.

Details on this clone: At one boundary the junction diverges from the germline segment, which might be a read error. The chain couples TRBV7-9 to TRBJ1-1; D is ambiguous. Germline lookup yields CDR1 SEHNR and CDR2 FQNEAQ (reference sequence). The CDR3 consists of 14 residues. CDR3 region: CSSSLVAGNTEAFF. CDR3 nucleotides: TGTTCCAGCAGCTTAGTAGCCGGGAACACTGAAGCTTTCTTT.

The rearrangement joins TRBV6-6 to TRBJ1-4; D not certain. The germline gives CDR1 MNHNY, CDR2 SVGAGI (reference sequence). This CDR3 has 14 amino acids. Trimming took 7 bases from V and 7 from J, leaving 16 bases between them. CDR3 in amino acids: CASTDPGGPEKLFF. Written as DNA, the CDR3 is TGTGCCAGCACCGACCCCGGAGGGCCTGAAAAACTGTTTTTT.

The gene calls are TRBV2 and TRBJ2-5; D is perhaps TRBD1 (6 bases). The CDR3 runs 12 residues. The ends were cut back, 7 bases at V and 3 bases at J, with 9 bases in the middle. CDR1 is SNHLY, CDR2 FYNNEI, per germline. The CDR3 loop reads CASKNREETQYF. For the CDR3, the DNA is TGTGCCAGCAAGAACAGGGAAGAGACCCAGTACTTC. Full variable domain (rest looked up from reference TRBV2 and TRBJ2-5): EPEVTQTPSHQVTQMGQEVILRCVPISNHLYFYWYRQILGQKVEFLVSFYNNEISEKSEIFDDQFSVERPDGSNFTLKIRSTKLEDSAMYFCASKNREETQYFGPGTRLLVL.

The chain uses TRBV5-4 and TRBJ2-3; 9 nucleotides agree with TRBD2. V dropped 0 bases and J dropped 8; count of bases not matched to a gene: 13. CDR3 length: 17 amino acids. Germline V gives CDR1 SGHNT, CDR2 YYREEE (reference sequence). The CDR3 sequence: CASSLGSLAGGLGTQYF. Here the CDR3 DNA reads TGTGCCAGCAGCTTGGGGTCCCTTGCGGGGGGGCTAGGTACGCAGTATTTT. Drawing the rest from reference TRBV5-4 and TRBJ2-3, the complete variable domain is ETGVTQSPTHLIKTRGQQVTLRCSSQSGHNTVSWYQQALGQGPQFIFQYYREEENGRGNFPPRFSGLQFPNYSSELNVNALELDDSALYLCASSLGSLAGGLGTQYFGPGTRLTVL.

The rearrangement links TRBV6-1 to TRBJ2-2; D remains ambiguous. Germline V gene sequence: CDR1 MNHNS, CDR2 SASEGT. The CDR3 is made up of 15 amino acids. V lost 3 bases and J 0 bases, leaving 8 bases between the germline ends. The CDR3 loop is CASSDLGPNTGELFF. The CDR3 nucleotides are TGTGCCAGCAGTGATTTGGGCCCGAACACCGGGGAGCTGTTTTTT.

This clone was detected only a few times. The chain links TRBV30 to TRBJ1-1, with D maybe TRBD1 (6 bases). The germline CDR1 and CDR2 sequences are GTSNPN and SVGIG (reference sequence). This CDR3 spans 13 amino acids. V was cut by 0 bases and J by 3 bases, with 8 bases left in between. The CDR3 DNA reads TGTGCCTGGAGTGTACGACAGGACACTGAAGCTTTCTTT. Translated: CAWSVRQDTEAFF.

The rearrangement links TRBV18 to TRBJ2-3; D unclear. V lost 8 bases and J lost 2, with 11 bases in between. Germline values: CDR1 KGHSH, CDR2 LQKENI. The CDR3 sequence is 13 residues long. The CDR3 reads CASTNRNTDTQYF. CDR3 nucleotides: TGTGCCAGCACTAATAGAAACACAGATACGCAGTATTTT. The variable domain in full, with the rest retrieved from reference TRBV18 and TRBJ2-3, is NAGVMQNPRHLVRRRGQEARLRCSPMKGHSHVYWYRQLPEEGLKFMVYLQKENIIDESGMPKERFSAEFPKEGPSILRIQQVVRGDSAAYFCASTNRNTDTQYFGPGTRLTVL.

The chain carries TRBV5-6 and TRBJ2-7; possible D gene TRBD1, 6 bases. The CDR3 consists of 15 residues. CDR1 is SGHDT and CDR2 is YYEEEE in the germline V gene. Trimming took off 4 bases at V and 0 bases at J, with 14 bases between the two ends. The CDR3 DNA follows: TGTGCCAGCAGCGGGGGCAGGAGGTCCTCCTACGAGCAGTACTTC. Its translation is CASSGGRRSSYEQYF.

The V gene is TRBV6-1, the J gene TRBJ1-5, with D tentatively TRBD1 (6 bases). V lost 4 bases and J 7 bases, leaving 20 bases between the germline ends. This CDR3 is 16 amino acids long. Germline V gene sequence: CDR1 MNHNS, CDR2 SASEGT. The CDR3 DNA reads as TGTGCCAGCAGTGTGGTGTCTGGGGGCGTGTGGCAGCCCCAGCATTTT. Protein sequence: CASSVVSGGVWQPQHF.

This clone has just one count. The chain joins TRBV5-5 to TRBJ1-1; D is perhaps TRBD1 (5 bases). V gave up 2 bases and J gave up 3 bases, with 14 bases separating them. The germline V gene encodes CDR1 SGHKS and CDR2 YYEKEE (reference sequence). CDR3 size: 15 residues. Written as DNA, the CDR3 is TGTGCCAGCAGCTTCAGGTCGACACAGGACACTGAAGCTTTCTTT. Residues: CASSFRSTQDTEAFF.

This chain links TRBV4-2 with TRBJ1-2; 8 nucleotides line up with TRBD1. The CDR3 length is 11 residues. The germline V gene has CDR1 LGHNA and CDR2 YNFKEQ. V shed 5 bases, J shed 13 bases, and the junction held 6 bases outside the gene matches. The CDR3 nucleotides are TGTGCCAGCAGCATTGGACAGGGCGTCACCTTC. Its translation is CASSIGQGVTF.

The chain joins TRBV18 to TRBJ1-1, with 9 bases matching TRBD1. The germline gives CDR1 KGHSH, CDR2 LQKENI. V shed 4 bases, J shed 5 bases, and the junction held 5 bases outside the gene matches. The CDR3 totals 14 residues. This chain's CDR3 is CASSRDRGYTEAFF. The CDR3 DNA follows: TGTGCCAGCTCACGCGACAGGGGGTATACTGAAGCTTTCTTT.

J is TRBJ2-7 and V is TRBV2; unclear D gene. This CDR3 has 11 amino acids. CDR1 and CDR2 (germline): SNHLY, FYNNEI. Trimming took off 4 bases at V and 2 bases at J, with 3 bases between the two ends. In nucleotides, the CDR3 is TGTGCCAGCAGTGGAGCCTACGAGCAGTACTTC. Amino acid sequence: CASSGAYEQYF.

This clone was detected only once. The rearrangement uses TRBV5-1 and TRBJ2-6; perhaps TRBD2 as D (6 bases). CDR1 is SGHRS, CDR2 YFSETQ, per germline. Trimming pared 0 bases from V and 3 bases from J, leaving 7 bases between. The CDR3 consists of 15 residues. This CDR3 is CASSLGGVGANVLTF. CDR3 coding DNA: TGCGCCAGCAGCTTGGGGGGGGTTGGGGCCAACGTCCTGACTTTC.

The sample holds one count of this clone. The V and J genes are TRBV7-8 and TRBJ1-3, with 8 bases fitting TRBD1. The trim removed 5 bases at V and 4 bases at J, leaving 7 bases unmatched. The CDR3 loop spans 15 amino acids. In germline, CDR1 is SGHVS, CDR2 FQNEAQ. The CDR3 spells CASSRGQGTGNTIYF. In DNA, the CDR3 is TGTGCCAGCAGCCGAGGACAGGGCACGGGAAACACCATATATTTT.

The gene calls are TRBV19 and TRBJ1-1; weak D call: TRBD1 (5 bases). CDR1 and CDR2 (germline): LNHDA, SQIVND (reference sequence). Trimming removed 8 bases from V and 6 bases from J, with 7 bases in between. CDR3 length: 10 amino acids. The CDR3 nucleotides read TGTGCCAGTGGGGGGGCTGAAGCTTTCTTT. Translation: CASGGAEAFF. Full variable domain (outside the CDR3, taken from reference TRBV19 and TRBJ1-1): DGGITQSPKYLFRKEGQNVTLSCEQNLNHDAMYWYRQDPGQGLRLIYYSQIVNDFQKGDIAEGYSVSREKKESFPLTVTSAQKNPTAFYLCASGGAEAFFGQGTRLTVV.

V gene TRBV19 combines with J gene TRBJ1-4; weak D call: TRBD1 (6 bases). Germline V gene sequence: CDR1 LNHDA, CDR2 SQIVND (reference sequence). Trimming cost V 5 bases and J 4 bases, with 8 bases left between them. The CDR3 contains 13 residues. In nucleotides, the CDR3 is TGTGCCAGTAGTGACAGGTTTAATGAAAAACTGTTTTTT. Translating gives CASSDRFNEKLFF. The full variable domain, with the rest looked up from reference TRBV19 and TRBJ1-4, is DGGITQSPKYLFRKEGQNVTLSCEQNLNHDAMYWYRQDPGQGLRLIYYSQIVNDFQKGDIAEGYSVSREKKESFPLTVTSAQKNPTAFYLCASSDRFNEKLFFGSGTQLSVL.

This sequence joins TRBV13 and TRBJ2-7; 8 bases fit TRBD2. The germline V gene has CDR1 PRHDT and CDR2 FYEKMQ (reference sequence). The V and J ends lost 5 bases and 0 bases, in that order; junction bases with no gene match: 12. The CDR3 is 17 residues long. This CDR3 is CASSPVAGGPSSYEQYF. CDR3 DNA: TGTGCCAGCAGCCCCGTCGCGGGGGGCCCGAGCTCCTACGAGCAGTACTTC.

The CDR3 spells CASREQTNYGYTF. The CDR3 DNA sequence: TGTGCCAGCAGGGAACAGACAAACTATGGCTACACCTTC. The chain couples TRBV2 to TRBJ1-2; D call uncertain. Germline V CDR1 and CDR2: SNHLY, FYNNEI. V lost 6 bases and J lost 2, with 10 bases in between. This CDR3 is built from 13 residues.

The rearrangement uses TRBV5-1 and TRBJ1-1; 7 bases agree with TRBD1. With V trimmed by 2 bases and J by 3 bases, 1 base remained unmatched. The CDR3 sequence is 13 residues long. CDR1 is SGHRS and CDR2 is YFSETQ in the germline V gene. The CDR3: CASSLQGHTEAFF. The DNA of the CDR3 is TGCGCCAGCAGCTTACAGGGGCACACTGAAGCTTTCTTT.

V is TRBV30 and J is TRBJ1-5; 7 nucleotides line up with TRBD1. The CDR3 contains 13 residues. Germline CDR1 is GTSNPN and CDR2 is SVGIG (reference sequence). V was clipped by 5 bases and J by 7 bases; unmatched bases: 8. The CDR3 nucleotides are TGTGCCTGGGGGGACAGAGGAAACCAGCCCCAGCATTTT. This translates into CAWGDRGNQPQHF.

The CDR3 loop reads CAWSHNRNYGYTF. The DNA for the CDR3 is TGTGCCTGGAGTCACAACAGGAACTATGGCTACACCTTC. The chain joins TRBV30 to TRBJ1-2; possible D gene TRBD1, 5 bases. Germline V gives CDR1 GTSNPN, CDR2 SVGIG (reference sequence). With 2 bases removed from V and 2 bases from J, the gap between germline ends came to 9 bases. This CDR3 comprises 13 residues.

By proportion, this clone is medium-sized. The genes are TRBV10-1 and TRBJ1-1; no reliable D call. Germline V CDR1 and CDR2: WNHNN, SYGVQD (reference sequence). Trimming stripped 6 bases from V and 1 base from J, with 9 bases between. This CDR3 has 13 residues. CDR3 in DNA: TGCGCCAGCAGAGCGAGGGAGAACACTGAAGCTTTCTTT. Its translation: CASRARENTEAFF.

A remark on this clone: The junction differs from germline at one of its ends, possibly a read error. The genes are TRBV7-9 and TRBJ2-2; possible D gene TRBD2, 7 bases. CDR1 SEHNR and CDR2 FQNEAQ come from the germline V gene (reference sequence). The CDR3 runs 17 residues. The CDR3 coding sequence is TGTTCCAGCAGCTTAGGGGGGGGCAAACCGAACACCGGGGAGCTGTTTTTT. This sequence encodes CSSSLGGGKPNTGELFF.

V is TRBV2 and J is TRBJ2-1; D is uncertain. The CDR3 extends over 15 amino acids. Germline loops: CDR1 SNHLY, CDR2 FYNNEI. Trimming removed 1 base from V and 3 bases from J, with 10 bases in between. The CDR3 here is CASSEGRQSYNEQFF. Here the CDR3 DNA reads TGTGCCAGCAGTGAAGGGCGGCAGAGCTACAATGAGCAGTTCTTC.

For this clone: Within the sample, other DNA sequences also encode this same CDR3. The genes are TRBV5-1 and TRBJ2-5, with 9 bases identical to TRBD2. The V gene end was trimmed by 1 base and the J gene end by 0 bases; junction bases not matched to a gene: 10. Germline-derived CDR1 and CDR2 are SGHRS and YFSETQ. This CDR3 has 18 residues. CDR3 coding DNA: TGCGCCAGCAGCTTGCTTAGCGGGGGTGCCCGATACCAAGAGACCCAGTACTTC. Translating it yields CASSLLSGGARYQETQYF.

J is TRBJ1-5 and V is TRBV12-5; TRBD1 might be the D (6 bases). Germline-derived CDR1 and CDR2 are LGHNT and FRNRAP. Trimming removed 6 bases from V and 11 bases from J, with 11 bases in between. CDR3 size: 11 residues. CDR3 sequence: CASGTDRSQHF. DNA of the CDR3: TGTGCTAGTGGAACCGACAGGTCCCAGCATTTT.

This sequence joins TRBV6-1 and TRBJ1-1; TRBD1 might be the D (6 bases). Germline CDR1 is MNHNS and CDR2 is SASEGT. The ends were cut back, 6 bases at V and 0 bases at J, with 14 bases in the middle. There are 15 residues in the CDR3. The CDR3 reads CASRQGGYMNTEAFF. CDR3 nucleotides: TGTGCCAGCAGACAGGGAGGGTACATGAACACTGAAGCTTTCTTT.

The chain couples TRBV7-9 to TRBJ1-1; D is uncertain. CDR3 length: 15 amino acids. Trimming left V 1 base short and J 5 bases short, with 14 bases between. CDR1 SEHNR and CDR2 FQNEAQ come from the germline V gene (reference sequence). CDR3 sequence (DNA): TGTGCCAGCAGCTTAGATCAGGTTGTTAAGACTGAAGCTTTCTTT. As protein: CASSLDQVVKTEAFF. Variable domain in full (rest from reference TRBV7-9 and TRBJ1-1): DTGVSQNPRHKITKRGQNVTFRCDPISEHNRLYWYRQTLGQGPEFLTYFQNEAQLEKSRLLSDRFSAERPKGSFSTLEIQRTEQGDSAMYLCASSLDQVVKTEAFFGQGTRLTVV.

The chain recombines TRBV27 with TRBJ1-1, with a weak D call TRBD1 (6 bases). The CDR3 totals 15 residues. V gave up 3 bases and J gave up 3 bases, with 14 bases separating them. Germline CDR1 MNHEY, CDR2 SMNVEV (reference sequence). CDR3 DNA sequence: TGTGCCAGCAGTTTCAACAGGGCGGTGGACACTGAAGCTTTCTTT. Translated: CASSFNRAVDTEAFF.

The chain carries TRBV6-5 and TRBJ1-2; 7 bases match TRBD1. This CDR3 spans 13 amino acids. Germline V CDR1 and CDR2: MNHEY, SVGAGI. The ends lost 6 bases at V and 4 bases at J; junction bases unmatched: 5. The CDR3 nucleotides are TGTGCCAGCAGCCTGGACAGGTCCTATGGCTACACCTTC. Translating gives CASSLDRSYGYTF.